The sample holds one count of the clone carrying this TCR beta chain. In Seattle, patients joined the study during active infection and were tracked longitudinally. This sample is part of a study of blood T cell repertoires in COVID-19. Whole-study context: The origin of the acute and convalescent COVID-19 samples was the United States, Italy and Spain.

Trimming took off 1 base at V and 7 bases at J, with 10 bases between the two ends. The CDR3 is 14 amino acids. The V gene's germline CDR1 is SGHDN and CDR2 FVKESK. Original processing methods: Reference gene primer amplification yielded estimated nucleated cell counts. TCRdb's copy holds only in-frame clones and misses some; the assay was immunoSEQ multiplex PCR. V and J calls plus clone size are reproduced from that table; the DNA served to infer D and trimming. The sample shows over 450,000 clones, 85% to 90% of them seen only once. The sequence came from a woman aged 45-59 years with COVID-19, enrolled during active disease. The J gene is TRBJ1-4, the V gene TRBV14; D uncertain. Source material: peripheral blood. As DNA, the CDR3 is TGTGCCAGCAGCCAAGGGCAGGTCCGTGAAAAACTGTTTTTT. Protein: CASSQGQVREKLFF.